This is a list of T cell receptor beta chains from one sample in a study of blood T cell repertoires in COVID-19. TCRdb's copy holds only in-frame clones and misses some; the assay was immunoSEQ multiplex PCR. The data show approximately 71,000 clones, over 60% seen once. Sequenced material: peripheral blood. These receptors all come from a human donor in a cohort sampled during active COVID-19. Both conserved end residues are part of each CDR3. A D gene is named only where the DNA matches it firmly. Size is stated for part of the rows, as once, few or many counts, or as a class when the clone is expanded.

clone size: -; J gene: TRBJ2-7; V gene: TRBV5-1; D gene: TRBD2; CDR3 DNA: TGCGCCAGCAGCTTGGATCCTAGCGGGAGTAGTGAGCAGTACTTC; CDR3 protein: CASSLDPSGSSEQYF
clone size: -; J gene: TRBJ2-2; V gene: TRBV6-1; D gene: TRBD1; CDR3 DNA: TGTGCCAGCAGTGAAGGGGCCAACAGGGGCACCGGGGAGCTGTTTTTT; CDR3 protein: CASSEGANRGTGELFF
clone size: -; J gene: TRBJ1-5; V gene: TRBV9; D gene: TRBD1; CDR3 DNA: TGTGCCAGCAGCCAGGGACAGGGTGAAGATCAGCCCCAGCATTTT; CDR3 protein: CASSQGQGEDQPQHF
clone size: -; J gene: TRBJ1-1; V gene: TRBV27; D gene: TRBD1; CDR3 DNA: TGTGCCAGCAGGACCGACAGGGTGAACACTGAAGCTTTCTTT; CDR3 protein: CASRTDRVNTEAFF
clone size: -; J gene: TRBJ1-6; V gene: TRBV28; D gene: -; CDR3 DNA: TGTGCCAGCAGTGGCAGGGGTTCACCCCTCCACTTT; CDR3 protein: CASSGRGSPLHF
clone size: many; J gene: TRBJ2-2; V gene: TRBV5-4; D gene: TRBD1; CDR3 DNA: TGTGCCAGCAGCCCCACTTGGACAGGGGTGGACACCGGGGAGCTGTTTTTT; CDR3 protein: CASSPTWTGVDTGELFF
clone size: -; J gene: TRBJ2-5; V gene: TRBV7-2; D gene: TRBD2; CDR3 DNA: TGTGCCAGCAGCTATTCCGGGACTACTAAAGAGACCCAGTACTTC; CDR3 protein: CASSYSGTTKETQYF
clone size: -; J gene: TRBJ2-3; V gene: TRBV5-6; D gene: TRBD2; CDR3 DNA: TGTGCCAGCAGCCCCACGCTAGCGGGAGGGCTAGATACGCAGTATTTT; CDR3 protein: CASSPTLAGGLDTQYF
clone size: -; J gene: TRBJ2-3; V gene: TRBV7-6; D gene: TRBD2; CDR3 DNA: TGTGCCAGCAGCCCCGATCTAGCGGGCCCTAGCACAGATACGCAGTATTTT; CDR3 protein: CASSPDLAGPSTDTQYF
clone size: -; J gene: TRBJ1-2; V gene: TRBV2; D gene: -; CDR3 DNA: TGTGCCAGCAGTGAATCGGCAGGGAACTATGGCTACACCTTC; CDR3 protein: CASSESAGNYGYTF
clone size: -; J gene: TRBJ2-7; V gene: TRBV19; D gene: TRBD1; CDR3 DNA: TGTGCCAGTGGGGGGACAGGGCCCTACGAGCAGTACTTC; CDR3 protein: CASGGTGPYEQYF
clone size: -; J gene: TRBJ2-4; V gene: TRBV18; D gene: TRBD2; CDR3 DNA: TGTGCCAGCTCACCACCGACTAGCGGTCCCGGAGGAGCCAAAAACATTCAGTACTTC; CDR3 protein: CASSPPTSGPGGAKNIQYF
clone size: -; J gene: TRBJ2-4; V gene: TRBV2; D gene: -; CDR3 DNA: TGTGCCAGCACCGGGGGTTCCGTGCGGAGCGACATTCAGTACTTC; CDR3 protein: CASTGGSVRSDIQYF
clone size: -; J gene: TRBJ2-7; V gene: TRBV5-1; D gene: TRBD2; CDR3 DNA: TGCGCCAGCAGCTTGGATGGGACTACCATCTACGAGCAGTACTTC; CDR3 protein: CASSLDGTTIYEQYF
clone size: once; J gene: TRBJ2-1; V gene: TRBV14; D gene: TRBD1; CDR3 DNA: TGTGCCAGCAGCCAAAGGGACAGGGACAATGAGCAGTTCTTC; CDR3 protein: CASSQRDRDNEQFF
clone size: many; J gene: TRBJ2-1; V gene: TRBV19; D gene: TRBD2; CDR3 DNA: TGTGCCAGTAGTTTGTATCTGGGAGGGTACAATGAGCAGTTCTTC; CDR3 protein: CASSLYLGGYNEQFF
clone size: -; J gene: TRBJ2-2; V gene: TRBV5-1; D gene: -; CDR3 DNA: TGCGCCAGCAGCTTGGTCAGGGCCGACGGGGAGCTGTTTTTT; CDR3 protein: CASSLVRADGELFF
clone size: -; J gene: TRBJ1-6; V gene: TRBV25-1; D gene: TRBD1; CDR3 DNA: TGTGCCAGCAGCGCCATTCAGGGGGCGCGTGATAATTCACCCCTCCACTTT; CDR3 protein: CASSAIQGARDNSPLHF
clone size: once; J gene: TRBJ1-1; V gene: TRBV6-2/TRBV6-3; D gene: -; CDR3 DNA: TGTGCCAGCAGTTGGGGGACACTTTCTGAAGCTTTCTTT; CDR3 protein: CASSWGTLSEAFF
clone size: -; J gene: TRBJ2-3; V gene: TRBV23-1; D gene: -; CDR3 DNA: TGCGCCAGCCTACCGGGATTAGATACGCAGTATTTT; CDR3 protein: CASLPGLDTQYF
clone size: -; J gene: TRBJ1-3; V gene: TRBV28; D gene: -; CDR3 DNA: TGTGCCAGCGCCGTCAGGGGCGCAGCTGGAAACACCATATATTTT; CDR3 protein: CASAVRGAAGNTIYF
clone size: once; J gene: TRBJ2-5; V gene: TRBV5-1; D gene: TRBD2; CDR3 DNA: TGCGCCAGCAGCAAGGGACTAGCGGGAGGTCAAGAGACCCAGTACTTC; CDR3 protein: CASSKGLAGGQETQYF
clone size: -; J gene: TRBJ2-5; V gene: TRBV19; D gene: TRBD2; CDR3 DNA: TGTGCCAGTAGCCGGGGACTAGCGGGGGATCAAGAGACCCAGTACTTC; CDR3 protein: CASSRGLAGDQETQYF
clone size: -; J gene: TRBJ2-7; V gene: TRBV9; D gene: -; CDR3 DNA: TGTGCCAGCAGCGTAGACGGGACAAACTCCTACGAGCAGTACTTC; CDR3 protein: CASSVDGTNSYEQYF
clone size: -; J gene: TRBJ2-1; V gene: TRBV4-1; D gene: TRBD1; CDR3 DNA: TGCGCCAGCAGCCGACAGGGAGACTCCTACAATGAGCAGTTCTTC; CDR3 protein: CASSRQGDSYNEQFF
clone size: few; J gene: TRBJ1-2; V gene: TRBV4-3; D gene: -; CDR3 DNA: TGCGCCAGCAGCCAAGACGGGCAGGGCTATGGCTACACCTTC; CDR3 protein: CASSQDGQGYGYTF
clone size: once; J gene: TRBJ2-4; V gene: TRBV11-2; D gene: -; CDR3 DNA: TGTGCCAGCAGCTTAGATGTCACAGCCAGGGACATTCAGTACTTC; CDR3 protein: CASSLDVTARDIQYF
clone size: -; J gene: TRBJ2-7; V gene: TRBV3-1/TRBV3-2; D gene: TRBD1; CDR3 DNA: TGTGCCAGCAGCCCGACAGGGGGTCGGGACGAGCAGTACTTC; CDR3 protein: CASSPTGGRDEQYF
clone size: -; J gene: TRBJ1-1; V gene: TRBV25-1; D gene: -; CDR3 DNA: TGTGCCAGCAGTTTTGGCAAGAACACTGAAGCTTTCTTT; CDR3 protein: CASSFGKNTEAFF
clone size: -; J gene: TRBJ2-7; V gene: TRBV28; D gene: TRBD1; CDR3 DNA: TGTGCCAGCAGTTTACCGGGACAGGCGAGGTACTTC; CDR3 protein: CASSLPGQARYF
clone size: -; J gene: TRBJ2-7; V gene: TRBV12-3/TRBV12-4; D gene: TRBD1; CDR3 DNA: TGTGCCAGCAGTTGGACAGGCTACGAGCAGTACTTC; CDR3 protein: CASSWTGYEQYF
clone size: -; J gene: TRBJ2-6; V gene: TRBV30; D gene: -; CDR3 DNA: TGTGCCTGGAGTGTATCGGGCAACGTCCTGACTTTC; CDR3 protein: CAWSVSGNVLTF
clone size: -; J gene: TRBJ2-5; V gene: TRBV15; D gene: -; CDR3 DNA: TGTGCCACCAGCAGAGGGGAGGCGGGGAAAGAGACCCAGTACTTC; CDR3 protein: CATSRGEAGKETQYF
clone size: -; J gene: TRBJ2-7; V gene: TRBV3-1/TRBV3-2; D gene: -; CDR3 DNA: TGTGCCAGCAGCCAAGACCCGGGACACTCCTACGAGCAGTACTTC; CDR3 protein: CASSQDPGHSYEQYF
clone size: -; J gene: TRBJ1-1; V gene: TRBV18; D gene: -; CDR3 DNA: TGTGCCAGCTCACCTCCAGCTGCAGGGTCTTACATGAACACTGAAGCTTTCTTT; CDR3 protein: CASSPPAAGSYMNTEAFF
clone size: -; J gene: TRBJ2-3; V gene: TRBV30; D gene: -; CDR3 DNA: TGTGCCTGGAGCGGGGGGCCCGCAGATACGCAGTATTTT; CDR3 protein: CAWSGGPADTQYF
clone size: -; J gene: TRBJ2-5; V gene: TRBV19; D gene: TRBD1; CDR3 DNA: TGTGCCAGTAGTAAAGGGACAGGGGGTCGAGAGACCCAGTACTTC; CDR3 protein: CASSKGTGGRETQYF
clone size: -; J gene: TRBJ2-2; V gene: TRBV5-1; D gene: -; CDR3 DNA: TGCGCCAGCAGCTTAGGCCCAATTACAACTAGCAGGGAGCTGTTTTTT; CDR3 protein: CASSLGPITTSRELFF
clone size: -; J gene: TRBJ2-3; V gene: TRBV7-2; D gene: TRBD1; CDR3 DNA: TGTGCCAGCAGACAGGGGGAAGCAGATACGCAGTATTTT; CDR3 protein: CASRQGEADTQYF
clone size: -; J gene: TRBJ1-5; V gene: TRBV7-2; D gene: -; CDR3 DNA: TGTGCCAGCAGCTTAGAGCGGGACTTCCCAAGGCCCCAGCATTTT; CDR3 protein: CASSLERDFPRPQHF
clone size: -; J gene: TRBJ2-7; V gene: TRBV7-2; D gene: -; CDR3 DNA: TGTGCCAGCAGCTTCCAGGGTAATCTAGCCTACGAGCAGTACTTC; CDR3 protein: CASSFQGNLAYEQYF
clone size: -; J gene: TRBJ2-5; V gene: TRBV23-1; D gene: TRBD1; CDR3 DNA: TGCGCCAGCAGTCAGCCGGGACAGGGTGGGGAGACCCAGTACTTC; CDR3 protein: CASSQPGQGGETQYF
clone size: -; J gene: TRBJ1-4; V gene: TRBV6-6; D gene: -; CDR3 DNA: TGTGCCAGCAGTCGCCAGGAAAAACTGTTTTTT; CDR3 protein: CASSRQEKLFF
clone size: -; J gene: TRBJ1-2; V gene: TRBV20-1; D gene: TRBD1; CDR3 DNA: TGCAGTGCTAGTACAGGGGCCGACTATGGCTACACCTTC; CDR3 protein: CSASTGADYGYTF
clone size: -; J gene: TRBJ1-2; V gene: TRBV11-2; D gene: TRBD1; CDR3 DNA: TGTGCCAGCAGCTCCCGTTCGTTGCTTAGGGACAGGTCGGGCTATGGCTACACCTTC; CDR3 protein: CASSSRSLLRDRSGYGYTF
clone size: few; J gene: TRBJ2-7; V gene: TRBV11-3; D gene: TRBD1; CDR3 DNA: TGTGCCAGCAGCTTCTGGGACAGGGGTCACGAGCAGTACTTC; CDR3 protein: CASSFWDRGHEQYF
clone size: -; J gene: TRBJ2-3; V gene: TRBV6-5; D gene: TRBD2; CDR3 DNA: TGTGCCAGCGTAATGGGACTAGCGGGGGTAGAGGTTTTT; CDR3 protein: CASVMGLAGVEVF
clone size: -; J gene: TRBJ2-5; V gene: TRBV14; D gene: TRBD2; CDR3 DNA: TGTGCCAGCAGCCGGACTAGCGGCTACCAAGAGACCCAGTACTTC; CDR3 protein: CASSRTSGYQETQYF
clone size: -; J gene: TRBJ2-1; V gene: TRBV2; D gene: TRBD2; CDR3 DNA: TGTGCCAGCAGTGTGGGACTATGGGGTGAGCAGTTCTTC; CDR3 protein: CASSVGLWGEQFF
clone size: -; J gene: TRBJ1-5; V gene: TRBV19; D gene: -; CDR3 DNA: TGTGCCAGTAGTATCTGGGCAGACAATAGCAATCAGCCCCAGCATTTT; CDR3 protein: CASSIWADNSNQPQHF
clone size: -; J gene: TRBJ2-1; V gene: TRBV7-9; D gene: TRBD2; CDR3 DNA: TGTGCCAGCAGCTCTAGCGGGAGGAACTACAATGAGCAGTTCTTC; CDR3 protein: CASSSSGRNYNEQFF
clone size: -; J gene: TRBJ2-2; V gene: TRBV10-3; D gene: TRBD1; CDR3 DNA: TGTGCCATCAGCGAAGGACAGGGGAACACCGGGGAGCTGTTTTTT; CDR3 protein: CAISEGQGNTGELFF
clone size: -; J gene: TRBJ2-2; V gene: TRBV25-1; D gene: TRBD1; CDR3 DNA: TGTGCCAGCACTAGATCCGGACAGGGGGGGACCGGGGAGCTGTTTTTT; CDR3 protein: CASTRSGQGGTGELFF
clone size: -; J gene: TRBJ1-4; V gene: TRBV19; D gene: TRBD1; CDR3 DNA: TGTGCCAGTAGTACCCCAGGGGGTCCTCAGGGGGAAAAACTGTTTTTT; CDR3 protein: CASSTPGGPQGEKLFF
clone size: -; J gene: TRBJ1-3; V gene: TRBV30; D gene: -; CDR3 DNA: TGTGCCTGGGGGGTGGCAGCTGGAAACACCATATATTTT; CDR3 protein: CAWGVAAGNTIYF
clone size: -; J gene: TRBJ2-3; V gene: TRBV7-2; D gene: -; CDR3 DNA: TGTGCCAGCAGCTTAGTGGGAGATAGCACAGATACGCAGTATTTT; CDR3 protein: CASSLVGDSTDTQYF
clone size: once; J gene: TRBJ2-1; V gene: TRBV2; D gene: TRBD2; CDR3 DNA: TGTGCCAGCAGTGATAGGCCGGGAGCGGGGGAGCAGTTCTTC; CDR3 protein: CASSDRPGAGEQFF
clone size: -; J gene: TRBJ2-3; V gene: TRBV2; D gene: -; CDR3 DNA: TGTGCCAGCAGGTGGGGGGGCGCATCAGATACGCAGTATTTT; CDR3 protein: CASRWGGASDTQYF